Presented here are 22 T cell receptor beta chains from one specimen sequenced in a study of cytomegalovirus exposure and HLA in healthy donors. Amplification used 60 Vbeta primers and 13 Jbeta primers. Assay used: immunoSEQ multiplex PCR; TCRdb lists only in-frame clones, some missing. The sample gives roughly 140,000 clones, about three quarters of which show up once; roughly 4% is in the top ten. The sample was PBMCs. Receptors were obtained from a man between 18 and 35 years old in good health and CMV-seronegative.

This clone was found a few times. The chain has TRBV27 and TRBJ2-7; TRBD2 is a possible D gene (5 bases). From germline, CDR1 is MNHEY and CDR2 SMNVEV (reference sequence). V was clipped by 5 bases and J by 2 bases, with 19 bases between them. This CDR3 comprises 16 residues. CDR3: CASSPSSGESAYEQYF. In DNA, the CDR3 is TGTGCCAGCAGTCCCTCCTCCGGGGAGTCCGCCTACGAGCAGTACTTC.

J is TRBJ1-5 and V is TRBV6-6; unclear D gene. The CDR3 loop spans 12 amino acids. The V end was cut by 7 bases, the J end by 5 bases, with 9 bases between. The germline gives CDR1 MNHNY, CDR2 SVGAGI (reference sequence). The CDR3 protein is CASTEGDQPQHF. The CDR3 bases are TGTGCCAGCACAGAGGGAGATCAGCCCCAGCATTTT.

The chain couples TRBV27 to TRBJ2-1; 14 bases agree with TRBD2. CDR3 length: 15 residues. Germline values: CDR1 MNHEY, CDR2 SMNVEV (reference sequence). Trimming removed 4 bases from V and 8 bases from J; junction bases left unmatched: 4. The CDR3 loop is CASSYGLAGGHEQFF. For the CDR3, the DNA is TGTGCCAGCAGTTACGGACTAGCGGGAGGCCATGAGCAGTTCTTC.

This clone was seen more than once but under ten times. The chain employs TRBV10-2 and TRBJ2-5; no firm D call. Trimming shortened V by 4 bases and J by 1 base, and 4 bases separated the two germline ends. Germline V gene lookup returns CDR1 WSHSY and CDR2 SAAADI. The CDR3 has 12 residues. The CDR3 sequence: CASSGIQETQYF. The CDR3 nucleotides read TGCGCCAGCAGTGGTATCCAAGAGACCCAGTACTTC.

This clone was observed a few times. The CDR3 sequence is CASSLMSGTWSNYGYTF. The DNA for the CDR3 is TGTGCCAGCAGCTTAATGTCAGGGACATGGTCTAACTATGGCTACACCTTC. The chain uses TRBV7-8 and TRBJ1-2; possible D gene TRBD1, 6 bases. Germline CDR1 SGHVS, CDR2 FQNEAQ. The CDR3 has 17 amino acids. Trimming pared 2 bases from V and 0 bases from J, leaving 16 bases between.

The J gene is TRBJ2-1, the V gene TRBV5-4, with 10 bases lining up with TRBD2. V dropped 3 bases and J dropped 3; count of bases not matched to a gene: 12. The germline CDR1 and CDR2 sequences are SGHNT and YYREEE (reference sequence). CDR3 length: 18 amino acids. CDR3 protein: CASSSRTSGGFNYNEQFF. The DNA of the CDR3 is TGTGCCAGCAGCTCGCGGACTAGCGGCGGATTTAACTACAATGAGCAGTTCTTC.

The J gene is TRBJ2-2, the V gene TRBV5-8; 9 bases line up with TRBD1. V was pared by 3 bases and J by 0 bases, with 6 bases of the junction left unmatched. CDR3 length: 17 amino acids. Germline CDR1 SGHTS, CDR2 YDEGEE. The DNA for the CDR3 is TGTGCCAGCAGCTGGGACAGGGTACGCGCGAACACCGGGGAGCTGTTTTTT. Translation gives CASSWDRVRANTGELFF.

J is TRBJ1-3 and V is TRBV2; D uncertain. Germline assignment: CDR1 SNHLY and CDR2 FYNNEI. The CDR3 length is 15 residues. Trimming removed 6 bases from V and 1 base from J, with 13 bases in between. CDR3 sequence (DNA): TGTGCCAGCAGCTTAGGACTGACATCTGGAAACACCATATATTTT. It specifies CASSLGLTSGNTIYF.

The chain has TRBV5-1 and TRBJ1-5; 7 bases are shared with TRBD1. CDR1 and CDR2 (germline): SGHRS, YFSETQ. The CDR3 extends over 16 amino acids. The ends lost 4 bases at V and 2 bases at J; junction bases unmatched: 9. Written as DNA, the CDR3 is TGCGCCAGCAGCCTAGGGGACAGACACGGCAATCAGCCCCAGCATTTT. Protein sequence: CASSLGDRHGNQPQHF.

The rearrangement joins TRBV19 to TRBJ1-2; D is possibly TRBD1 (6 bases). The CDR3 contains 14 residues. Trimming took 6 bases from V and 4 from J, leaving 15 bases between them. CDR1 is LNHDA and CDR2 is SQIVND in the germline V gene (reference sequence). The CDR3 protein is CASRVGASPYGYTF. Here the CDR3 DNA reads TGTGCCAGTAGGGTGGGGGCCTCACCCTATGGCTACACCTTC.

This chain uses TRBV19 with TRBJ1-5, with D maybe TRBD1 (5 bases). The CDR3 runs to 14 residues. The germline gives CDR1 LNHDA, CDR2 SQIVND (reference sequence). Trimming removed 5 bases at V and 5 bases at J, with 13 bases between. The CDR3 nucleotides are TGTGCCAGTAGTCCTGGGGCAGGGTATCAGCCCCAGCATTTT. The encoded protein is CASSPGAGYQPQHF.

The chain combines TRBV30 with TRBJ2-4; no clear D. V was clipped by 2 bases and J by 3 bases, with 8 bases between them. The V gene's germline CDR1 is GTSNPN and CDR2 SVGIG (reference sequence). CDR3 length: 13 residues. The CDR3 region is CAWSFGGKNIQYF. CDR3 nucleotides: TGTGCCTGGAGTTTTGGCGGCAAAAACATTCAGTACTTC.

This clone was observed a handful of times. The chain has TRBV9 and TRBJ1-2; D is undetermined. V was trimmed by 2 bases and J by 0 bases, leaving 8 bases between them. Germline V gene lookup returns CDR1 SGDLS and CDR2 YYNGEE. The CDR3 runs to 14 residues. The CDR3 loop is CASSVQQANYGYTF. DNA for the CDR3: TGTGCCAGCAGCGTGCAGCAGGCTAACTATGGCTACACCTTC.

The rearrangement joins TRBV19 to TRBJ1-1; TRBD1 matches 9 bases. The germline CDR1 and CDR2 sequences are LNHDA and SQIVND (reference sequence). Trimming removed 11 bases from V and 4 bases from J; junction bases left unmatched: 8. This CDR3 region has 13 residues. CDR3 amino acids: CAGRDRASTEAFF. The CDR3 DNA reads TGTGCCGGACGGGACAGGGCGTCCACTGAAGCTTTCTTT.

The rearrangement uses TRBV27 and TRBJ2-7; 7 positions agree with TRBD1. The CDR3 totals 13 residues. Germline V gene data show CDR1 as MNHEY and CDR2 as SMNVEV (reference sequence). J gave up 4 bases and V 2 bases, and 2 bases lay outside the gene matches. CDR3 amino acids: CASSLNRGYEQYF. The CDR3 DNA sequence: TGTGCCAGCAGTTTAAACAGGGGATACGAGCAGTACTTC.

The rearrangement uses TRBV14 and TRBJ2-5; no firm D call. CDR1 is SGHDN, CDR2 FVKESK, per germline. Trimming cost V 3 bases and J 5 bases, with 10 bases left between them. CDR3 length equals 13 residues. The CDR3 DNA reads TGTGCCAGCAGCCAGCTCAACCGGGAGACCCAGTACTTC. This sequence encodes CASSQLNRETQYF.

The chain joins TRBV7-8 to TRBJ2-2; D remains unclear. Germline V gene data show CDR1 as SGHVS and CDR2 as FQNEAQ. V was pared by 3 bases and J by 5 bases, with 13 bases between. The CDR3 totals 15 residues. The CDR3 bases are TGTGCCAGCAGCTTTGAACTATCGCTAACCGGGGAGCTGTTTTTT. Protein product: CASSFELSLTGELFF.

This rearrangement joins TRBV2 to TRBJ2-2, with D possibly being TRBD1 (5 bases). Germline V gene lookup returns CDR1 SNHLY and CDR2 FYNNEI. The CDR3 contains 15 residues. Between the trimmed V and J ends, which lost 6 bases and 7 bases, there was a span of 18 bases. The CDR3 is CASRQQATQGGELFF. As DNA, the CDR3 is TGTGCCAGCAGACAACAGGCGACCCAAGGCGGGGAGCTGTTTTTT.

This rearrangement joins TRBV6-1 to TRBJ1-6; 8 bases are a match to TRBD1. Germline V gene lookup returns CDR1 MNHNS and CDR2 SASEGT. The CDR3 is made up of 17 amino acids. The J segment lost 0 bases and the V segment lost 4 bases, leaving 5 bases of the junction unmatched. The CDR3 reads CASSARDRSSYNSPLHF. DNA for the CDR3: TGTGCCAGCAGTGCCCGGGACAGGAGCTCCTATAATTCACCCCTCCACTTT.

The V gene is TRBV30, the J gene TRBJ2-7; 7 bases align to TRBD1. This CDR3 has 17 amino acids. Looked up from germline, CDR1 is GTSNPN and CDR2 is SVGIG (reference sequence). With 0 bases clipped from V and 0 bases from J, the junction kept 11 bases outside the gene matches. CDR3 coding DNA: TGTGCCTGGAGTGTATGGGGTAGGGGACAGATCTCCTACGAGCAGTACTTC. It yields the protein CAWSVWGRGQISYEQYF.

A remark on this clone: Germline and junction disagree at one end, which may indicate a read error. V is TRBV4-2 and J is TRBJ2-3; D is unclear. The CDR3 sequence is 16 residues long. From germline, CDR1 is LGHNA and CDR2 YNFKEQ. This chain's CDR3 is CAGSQDRREGTDTQYF. CDR3 in DNA: TGTGCCGGCAGCCAAGACCGGAGAGAGGGCACAGATACGCAGTATTTT.

The count of this clone is one. The V and J genes are TRBV5-4 and TRBJ2-1, with D possibly TRBD2 on 7 matching bases. The length of the CDR3 is 16 residues. V was pared by 1 base and J by 7 bases, with 18 bases between. CDR1 is SGHNT and CDR2 is YYREEE in the germline V gene (reference sequence). The CDR3 DNA follows: TGTGCCAGCAGCTTGCTTACGGGGGGCCTTATAAATGAGCAGTTCTTC. Translating it yields CASSLLTGGLINEQFF. Filled out from reference TRBV5-4 and TRBJ2-1, the complete variable domain reads ETGVTQSPTHLIKTRGQQVTLRCSSQSGHNTVSWYQQALGQGPQFIFQYYREEENGRGNFPPRFSGLQFPNYSSELNVNALELDDSALYLCASSLLTGGLINEQFFGPGTRLTVL.